Shown below are 8 T cell receptor beta chains from a single sample sequenced in a study of blood T cell repertoires in COVID-19. Sequenced by immunoSEQ multiplex PCR; TCRdb stores in-frame clones only, minus some. The top ten clones hold less than 0.95% of a sample with fewer than 500,000 clones, roughly 89% of them seen once. Sequencing was carried out using peripheral blood. The receptor set was obtained from a man younger than 30 with COVID-19, enrolled during active disease.

This chain links TRBV18 with TRBJ2-2; weak D call: TRBD1 (6 bases). The CDR3 sequence is 15 residues long. Trimming stripped 3 bases from V and 2 bases from J, with 10 bases between. CDR1 is KGHSH, CDR2 LQKENI, per germline. CDR3 in DNA: TGTGCCAGCTCACCTCTGGACAGTAACACCGGGGAGCTGTTTTTT. This encodes CASSPLDSNTGELFF.

This sequence joins TRBV2 and TRBJ2-7; 7 bases are shared with TRBD2. CDR1 and CDR2 (germline): SNHLY, FYNNEI. The V and J ends lost 5 bases and 6 bases, in that order; junction bases with no gene match: 4. The CDR3 is 12 amino acids. DNA of the CDR3: TGTGCCAGCAGTCCAGGGAGGGCCGAGCAGTACTTC. This encodes CASSPGRAEQYF.

CDR3 in amino acids: CASTEETSNQPQHF. The CDR3 DNA follows: TGCGCCAGCACCGAGGAAACTAGCAATCAGCCCCAGCATTTT. This chain connects TRBV5-1 to TRBJ1-5; D is unresolved. Germline lookup yields CDR1 SGHRS and CDR2 YFSETQ. V lost 6 bases and J 0 bases, leaving 10 bases between the germline ends. This CDR3 is built from 14 residues. Based on the CDR3 plus reference TRBV5-1 and TRBJ1-5, the full variable domain is KAGVTQTPRYLIKTRGQQVTLSCSPISGHRSVSWYQQTPGQGLQFLFEYFSETQRNKGNFPGRFSGRQFSNSRSEMNVSTLELGDSALYLCASTEETSNQPQHFGDGTRLSIL.

This clone has only one observation. This chain links TRBV25-1 with TRBJ2-7; 10 nucleotides match TRBD2. This CDR3 spans 12 amino acids. Germline assignment: CDR1 MGHDK and CDR2 SYGVNS. Trimming removed 8 bases from V and 4 bases from J; junction bases left unmatched: 2. DNA for the CDR3: TGTGCCAGCGAACTAGCGGGATACGAGCAGTACTTC. This sequence encodes CASELAGYEQYF.

CDR3 coding DNA: TGTGCCAGCCAAGGGGGTAGCACAGATACGCAGTATTTT. Protein sequence: CASQGGSTDTQYF. J is TRBJ2-3 and V is TRBV5-8, with D perhaps TRBD1 (6 bases). Deletions cut 7 bases from V and 0 bases from J, with 9 bases between. CDR1 SGHTS and CDR2 YDEGEE come from the germline V gene. This CDR3 has 13 amino acids.

The genes are TRBV24-1 and TRBJ2-2, with 7 bases lining up with TRBD1. The length of the CDR3 is 16 residues. J was trimmed by 6 bases and V by 3 bases; bases with no gene match: 9. In germline, CDR1 is KGHDR, CDR2 SFDVKD. Here the CDR3 DNA reads TGTGCCACCAGTGATCCCCGACAGGGCGAGGCCGGGGAGCTGTTTTTT. It specifies CATSDPRQGEAGELFF.

V usage is TRBV19 and J usage is TRBJ2-6; unclear D gene. Germline-derived CDR1 and CDR2 are LNHDA and SQIVND (reference sequence). The CDR3 contains 15 residues. The V and J ends lost 3 bases and 0 bases respectively, with 6 bases between them. The CDR3 protein is CASSIQISGANVLTF. The CDR3 DNA sequence: TGTGCCAGTAGTATCCAGATCTCTGGGGCCAACGTCCTGACTTTC.

This chain joins TRBV19 and TRBJ2-1; possible D gene TRBD2, 5 bases. The CDR3 covers 16 residues. V was clipped by 3 bases and J by 0 bases, with 12 bases between them. CDR1 and CDR2 (germline): LNHDA, SQIVND (reference sequence). The CDR3 spells CASSISAYSSYNEQFF. The CDR3 nucleotides are TGTGCCAGTAGTATTAGCGCTTACAGCTCCTACAATGAGCAGTTCTTC.